These 8 T cell receptor beta chains came from one sample sequenced in a study of OX40 agonist ivuxolimab in advanced cancers. The method was immunoSEQ multiplex PCR; TCRdb's version includes in-frame clones alone and lacks a portion of them. Of about 82,000 clones in the sample, roughly 92% are singletons; the top ten hold around 0.7%. Sample: CD4+ or CD8+ T cells sorted from blood, taken in a trial of the OX40 agonist ivuxolimab. These receptors were obtained from an adult with an advanced solid tumor such as melanoma, head and neck, liver or kidney cancer.

J is TRBJ2-1 and V is TRBV5-1, with TRBD2 as a possible D gene (6 bases). The V gene lost 6 bases and the J gene lost 0 bases, with 10 bases spanning the gap. Germline loops: CDR1 SGHRS, CDR2 YFSETQ. The CDR3 contains 14 residues. The CDR3 bases are TGCGCCAGCAACCGGGGGAACTCCTACAATGAGCAGTTCTTC. This translates into CASNRGNSYNEQFF.

This sequence joins TRBV18 and TRBJ2-3; the D gene is possibly TRBD2 (6 bases). From germline, CDR1 is KGHSH and CDR2 LQKENI. This CDR3 has 11 amino acids. CDR3 sequence: CGASAGDTQYF. In DNA, the CDR3 is TGTGGGGCGTCAGCGGGAGATACGCAGTATTTT. Filled out from reference TRBV18 and TRBJ2-3, the complete variable domain reads NAGVMQNPRHLVRRRGQEARLRCSPMKGHSHVYWYRQLPEEGLKFMVYLQKENIIDESGMPKERFSAEFPKEGPSILRIQQVVRGDSAAYFCGASAGDTQYFGPGTRLTVL.

The rearrangement links TRBV5-1 to TRBJ2-7, with 7 bases identical to TRBD2. CDR1 SGHRS and CDR2 YFSETQ come from the germline V gene. The CDR3 totals 15 residues. J gave up 1 base and V 1 base, and 5 bases lay outside the gene matches. This CDR3 reads CASSLLGGGSYEQYF. CDR3 in DNA: TGCGCCAGCAGCTTGTTAGGCGGGGGTTCCTACGAGCAGTACTTC. The whole variable domain, remainder taken from reference TRBV5-1 and TRBJ2-7, is KAGVTQTPRYLIKTRGQQVTLSCSPISGHRSVSWYQQTPGQGLQFLFEYFSETQRNKGNFPGRFSGRQFSNSRSEMNVSTLELGDSALYLCASSLLGGGSYEQYFGPGTRLTVT.

The chain is built from TRBV5-1 and TRBJ1-2; D gene uncertain. Germline V gene lookup returns CDR1 SGHRS and CDR2 YFSETQ. V gave up 2 bases and J gave up 2 bases, with 13 bases separating them. The CDR3 has 15 amino acids. The CDR3 DNA reads as TGCGCCAGCAGCTTTGGAGTGGGCGGCAACTATGGCTACACCTTC. Its translation: CASSFGVGGNYGYTF.

The V gene is TRBV9, the J gene TRBJ2-3; TRBD2 is a possible D gene (5 bases). The V gene lost 4 bases and the J gene lost 5 bases, with 8 bases spanning the gap. CDR3 size: 12 residues. In germline, CDR1 is SGDLS, CDR2 YYNGEE. CDR3 in DNA: TGTGCCAGCAGCCCCCGGGAAGATACGCAGTATTTT. Translated, it gives CASSPREDTQYF.

This chain connects TRBV10-2 to TRBJ2-5; 9 bases are shared with TRBD1. There are 14 residues in the CDR3. Germline V gene data show CDR1 as WSHSY and CDR2 as SAAADI. The V segment lost 4 bases and the J segment 4 bases; nucleotides outside the gene matches: 4. CDR3 DNA sequence: TGCGCCAGCAGTGTACAGGGGGCAAGAGAGACCCAGTACTTC. Protein: CASSVQGARETQYF.

This clone occurred once. V is TRBV11-2 and J is TRBJ2-7; the D gene is possibly TRBD2 (5 bases). Between the trimmed V and J ends, which lost 0 bases and 7 bases, there was a span of 7 bases. CDR1 and CDR2 from the germline V gene are SGHAT and FQNNGV. This CDR3 is built from 12 residues. Here the CDR3 DNA reads TGTGCCAGCAGCTTAGATCGCGGGGAGCAGTACTTC. Its translation is CASSLDRGEQYF.

The rearrangement links TRBV7-9 to TRBJ1-4; perhaps TRBD1 as D (5 bases). Trimming removed 8 bases at V and 0 bases at J, with 13 bases between. The V gene's germline CDR1 is SEHNR and CDR2 FQNEAQ (reference sequence). This CDR3 is built from 15 residues. The DNA of the CDR3 is TGTGCCAGCGGGTCGGGGCCAGCAACTAATGAAAAACTGTTTTTT. Protein product: CASGSGPATNEKLFF.